A selection of T cell receptor beta chains follows, all from one sample in a study of T cell repertoires in cytomegalovirus infection. The antigens these receptors bind are not known. TCRdb used MiXCR to reprocess the reads, holding one entry per CDR3 protein. The sample records a few hundred thousand distinct CDR3 sequences, more than 40% being singletons. Sequencing was performed on cultured PBMCs, taken from culture after CMV antigen stimulation. Receptors originate from a human donor in good health (CMV status not recorded). Some clones in this sample may be carry-over from other donors' samples. Each CDR3 is given with its conserved first and last residue. The D gene is left open where the match is weak. Clone size, where shown, is once, few, many, or a class for clones that have expanded.

CDR3 DNA	CDR3 protein	D gene	J gene	V gene	CDR3 length	clone size
TGTGCCAGCAGCTTATCTAGCGGGGGGGCCACCGGGGAGCTGTTTTTT	CASSLSSGGATGELFF	TRBD2	TRBJ2-2	TRBV7-2	16	many
TGCAGTGCGGATCGGACAGGGAAGGGGACTGAAGCTTTCTTT	CSADRTGKGTEAFF	TRBD1	TRBJ1-1	TRBV20-1	14	NA
TGCGCCAGCAGCCAGGAGCCTGATGGGGGAGCCAGCTACGAGCAGTACTTC	CASSQEPDGGASYEQYF	NA	TRBJ2-7	TRBV4-1	17	NA
TGTGCCAGCAGCCGCTCGGGGGCTAGGGGTGAAAAACTGTTTTTT	CASSRSGARGEKLFF	NA	TRBJ1-4	TRBV6-5	15	NA
TGTGCCAGCAGCTTAATGGCTCTGGCGGGAGAGTCTGAGACCCAGTACTTC	CASSLMALAGESETQYF	TRBD2	TRBJ2-5	TRBV7-2	17	NA
TGTGCCATCAGTGAGTCCCGAGGAAATCAGCCCCAGCATTTT	CAISESRGNQPQHF	NA	TRBJ1-5	TRBV10-3	14	NA
TGTGCCAGCAGCCCAGACACTTACTACAATGAGCAGTTCTTC	CASSPDTYYNEQFF	NA	TRBJ2-1	TRBV7-2	14	NA
TGTGCCAGCACCCTGGCTAGCGGGGGGTACAATGAGCAGTTCTTC	CASTLASGGYNEQFF	TRBD2	TRBJ2-1	TRBV12-3/TRBV12-4	15	few
TGTGCCAGCAGCTTGGACAGGGACACCTACAATGAGCAGTTCTTC	CASSLDRDTYNEQFF	TRBD1	TRBJ2-1	TRBV7-8	15	NA
TGCAGTGCTAGTATAGTAGGACAGGGTTATGGACGGGTGTATTTT	CSASIVGQGYGRVYF	TRBD1	TRBJ2-3	TRBV20-1	15	NA
TGTGCCAGCAGTTCGACACGGTCGGCGGAGCAGTTCTTC	CASSSTRSAEQFF	NA	TRBJ2-1	TRBV12-3/TRBV12-4	13	few
TGTGCCAGCAGCCCATGGACAGGGGCGGACGGGGAGCTGTTTTTT	CASSPWTGADGELFF	TRBD1	TRBJ2-2	TRBV12-3/TRBV12-4	15	NA
TGTGCCAGCAGCACCTCTGGCGGCCGTAATTCACCCCTCCACTTT	CASSTSGGRNSPLHF	NA	TRBJ1-6	TRBV7-2	15	NA
TGTGCCAGCAGCGGACTAGCTCAAGATACGCAGTATTTT	CASSGLAQDTQYF	TRBD2	TRBJ2-3	TRBV2	13	NA
TGTGCCAGCAGTTTATCTCGGGGCGGGGAGACCCAGTACTTC	CASSLSRGGETQYF	NA	TRBJ2-5	TRBV27	14	NA
TGCGCCAGCAGCGCGGGAGAGGCGGCAGATACGCAGTATTTT	CASSAGEAADTQYF	TRBD2	TRBJ2-3	TRBV5-1	14	NA
TGTGCCAGTAGGAGAACCGGGACAGGGGCAGGTAGCAATCAGCCCCAGCATTTT	CASRRTGTGAGSNQPQHF	TRBD1	TRBJ1-5	TRBV19	18	few
TGTGCCAGCAGCTCCCCATGGGGGGCGGTTAATGAGCAGTTCTTC	CASSSPWGAVNEQFF	NA	TRBJ2-1	TRBV5-3	15	few
TGTGCCAGCAGTCTTCGGACAGGTCGCCCAACTGGGGCCAACGTCCTGACTTTC	CASSLRTGRPTGANVLTF	TRBD1	TRBJ2-6	TRBV28	18	few
TGCGCCAGCAGCCAAGTGGGGCAAGAGGGAAGCACTGAAGCTTTCTTT	CASSQVGQEGSTEAFF	NA	TRBJ1-1	TRBV4-1	16	few
TGTGCCAGCAGTGAACGGTTCACCGCGACCCGCACCGGGGAGCTGTTTTTT	CASSERFTATRTGELFF	NA	TRBJ2-2	TRBV6-1	17	NA
TGTGCCAGCAGCCAAGACACGACCCAAGCTTTCTTT	CASSQDTTQAFF	NA	TRBJ1-1	TRBV7-2	12	many
TGTGCCAGCAGCCCGGGACAGGTCGAGCAGTTCTTC	CASSPGQVEQFF	TRBD1	TRBJ2-1	TRBV12-3/TRBV12-4	12	few
TGTGCCAGTGCCCGATTTGGACTAGCGGGAAATGAGCAGTTCTTC	CASARFGLAGNEQFF	TRBD2	TRBJ2-1	TRBV6-1	15	few
TGTGCCAGCAGCCCTTCCAGCTTTGCAGATACGCAGTATTTT	CASSPSSFADTQYF	NA	TRBJ2-3	TRBV7-2	14	NA
TGTGCCAGCAGCTTGGGACGATACGAAAAACTGTTTTTT	CASSLGRYEKLFF	NA	TRBJ1-4	TRBV7-9	13	NA
TGTGCCAGCAGCCCTGGGACTCCGGGTCAGACCCAGTACTTC	CASSPGTPGQTQYF	NA	TRBJ2-5	TRBV7-2	14	many
TGTGCCAGCAGCTTGGACAGTACTAACTATGGCTACACCTTC	CASSLDSTNYGYTF	NA	TRBJ1-2	TRBV7-2	14	NA
TGCGCCAGCAGCCAAGCCCAGTTTGGGCAGCCCCAGCATTTT	CASSQAQFGQPQHF	NA	TRBJ1-5	TRBV4-1	14	NA
TGTGCCAGCAGCTTATGGACTAGCGAAGATACGCAGTATTTT	CASSLWTSEDTQYF	TRBD2	TRBJ2-3	TRBV7-6	14	few
TGTGCCAGCAGTCACCCCTTAGCTACTACGCAGTATTTT	CASSHPLATTQYF	NA	TRBJ2-3	TRBV28	13	few
TGTGCCAGCAGTGAAGCGGCGGAGAGCACAGATACGCAGTATTTT	CASSEAAESTDTQYF	NA	TRBJ2-3	TRBV2	15	NA
TGTGCCAGCAGCTCCGGACTAGCGGGTAGCTCCTACGAGCAGTACTTC	CASSSGLAGSSYEQYF	TRBD2	TRBJ2-7	TRBV7-2	16	NA
TGTGCCAGCAGTGAAGCAGGAATCTTCTCACCCCTCCACTTT	CASSEAGIFSPLHF	NA	TRBJ1-6	TRBV6-1	14	NA
TGTGCTAGTGGTTCGCCCTTAACTAGCGGGAGTTACGAGCAGTACTTC	CASGSPLTSGSYEQYF	TRBD2	TRBJ2-7	TRBV12-5	16	NA
TGTGCCAGCAGTGCCGGGGACTTAGCGGGTTTT	CASSAGDLAGF	TRBD2	TRBJ2-3	TRBV6-1	11	NA
TGTGCCAGCAGTCCTCTGGTGGGGCCAGGGAATCAGCCCCAGCATTTT	CASSPLVGPGNQPQHF	NA	TRBJ1-5	TRBV12-3/TRBV12-4	16	NA
TGTGCCAGCAGCTTTAACTATCAGCCCCAGCATTTT	CASSFNYQPQHF	NA	TRBJ1-5	TRBV7-2	12	NA
TGTGCCAGCAGGCCTCGGTCAACCAGTATAACCGGGGAGCTGTTTTTT	CASRPRSTSITGELFF	NA	TRBJ2-2	TRBV2	16	NA
TGTGCCAGCAGCTTCCGCCCAGGGCCCGACGAGCAGTACTTC	CASSFRPGPDEQYF	NA	TRBJ2-7	TRBV7-2	14	few